Sequencing of this T cell receptor (beta chain) was carried out in a study of T cell changes during pregnancy in multiple sclerosis. V lost 0 bases to trimming and J lost 3 bases, with 24 bases between them. The CDR3 covers 19 residues. Germline V lookup: CDR1 LGHNA, CDR2 YSLEER. The table came from immunoSEQ multiplex PCR; TCRdb's copy has only in-frame clones and leaves some out. The sample holds 70,000 to 95,000 clones, almost 95% seen once. This sequence was found in a female donor with multiple sclerosis, enrolled in a pregnancy study. The chain joins TRBV4-3 to TRBJ2-7, with D perhaps TRBD1 (6 bases). The sample was peripheral blood, taken in the third trimester of pregnancy. For the CDR3, the DNA is TGCGCCAGCAGCCAAGATCACTCAGGTGGCGGCAGGGGTGACTACGAGCAGTACTTC. Amino acid sequence: CASSQDHSGGGRGDYEQYF.